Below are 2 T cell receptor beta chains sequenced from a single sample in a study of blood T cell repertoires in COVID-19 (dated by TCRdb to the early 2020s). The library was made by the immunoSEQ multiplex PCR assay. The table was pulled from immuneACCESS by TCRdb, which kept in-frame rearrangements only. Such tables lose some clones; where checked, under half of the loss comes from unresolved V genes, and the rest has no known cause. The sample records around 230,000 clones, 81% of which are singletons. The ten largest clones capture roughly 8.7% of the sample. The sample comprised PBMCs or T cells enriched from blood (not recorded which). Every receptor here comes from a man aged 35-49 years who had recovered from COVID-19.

CDR3 nucleotide sequence: TGTGCCAGCAGTGAAGGGACAGATGCAAGCGTCTACGAGCAGTACTTC. Amino acid sequence: CASSEGTDASVYEQYF. The rearrangement uses TRBV2 and TRBJ2-7; D might be TRBD1 (6 bases). V gave up 1 base and J gave up 3 bases, with 16 bases separating them. From germline, CDR1 is SNHLY and CDR2 FYNNEI. The CDR3 is 16 amino acids. Drawing the rest from reference TRBV2 and TRBJ2-7, the complete variable domain is EPEVTQTPSHQVTQMGQEVILRCVPISNHLYFYWYRQILGQKVEFLVSFYNNEISEKSEIFDDQFSVERPDGSNFTLKIRSTKLEDSAMYFCASSEGTDASVYEQYFGPGTRLTVT.

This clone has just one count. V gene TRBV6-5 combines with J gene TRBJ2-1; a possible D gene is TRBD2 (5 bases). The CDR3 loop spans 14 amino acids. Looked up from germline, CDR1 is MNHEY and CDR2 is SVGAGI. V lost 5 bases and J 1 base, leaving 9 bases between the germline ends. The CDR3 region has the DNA TGTGCCAGCAGTCCGGGGTTATCCTACAATGAGCAGTTCTTC. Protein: CASSPGLSYNEQFF.